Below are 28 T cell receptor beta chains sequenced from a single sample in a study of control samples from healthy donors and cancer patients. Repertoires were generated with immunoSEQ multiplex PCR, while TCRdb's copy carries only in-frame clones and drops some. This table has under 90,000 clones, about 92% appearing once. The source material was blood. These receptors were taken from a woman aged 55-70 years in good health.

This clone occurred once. The CDR3 DNA is TGTGCCAGTATTGGGCGGGAGGGCCTCCGGGATGAGCAGTTCTTC. This encodes CASIGREGLRDEQFF. The rearrangement uses TRBV19 and TRBJ2-1; 9 bases line up with TRBD2. Germline V gene lookup returns CDR1 LNHDA and CDR2 SQIVND (reference sequence). This CDR3 has 15 residues. V trimming: 7 bases; J trimming: 8 bases; junction bases outside the gene matches: 12. Full variable domain (remainder filled in from reference TRBV19 and TRBJ2-1): DGGITQSPKYLFRKEGQNVTLSCEQNLNHDAMYWYRQDPGQGLRLIYYSQIVNDFQKGDIAEGYSVSREKKESFPLTVTSAQKNPTAFYLCASIGREGLRDEQFFGPGTRLTVL.

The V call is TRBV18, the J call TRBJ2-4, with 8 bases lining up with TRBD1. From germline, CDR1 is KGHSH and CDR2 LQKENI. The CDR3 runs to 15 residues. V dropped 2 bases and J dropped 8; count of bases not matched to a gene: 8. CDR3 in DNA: TGTGCCAGCTCACCAGATGCAGGACAGGGCCACATTCAGTACTTC. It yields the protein CASSPDAGQGHIQYF.

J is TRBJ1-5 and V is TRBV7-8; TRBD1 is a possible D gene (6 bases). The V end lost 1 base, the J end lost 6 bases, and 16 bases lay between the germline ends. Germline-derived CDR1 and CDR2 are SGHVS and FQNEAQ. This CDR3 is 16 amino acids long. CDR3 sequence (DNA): TGTGCCAGCAGCTTAGGGCGTATCTTAGGGGGTCAGCCCCAGCATTTT. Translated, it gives CASSLGRILGGQPQHF.

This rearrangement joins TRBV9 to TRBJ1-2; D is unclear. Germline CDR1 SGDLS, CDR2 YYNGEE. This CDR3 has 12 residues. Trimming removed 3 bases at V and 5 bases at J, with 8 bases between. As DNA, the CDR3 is TGTGCCAGCAGCGATCGAGGGTATGGCTACACCTTC. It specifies CASSDRGYGYTF.

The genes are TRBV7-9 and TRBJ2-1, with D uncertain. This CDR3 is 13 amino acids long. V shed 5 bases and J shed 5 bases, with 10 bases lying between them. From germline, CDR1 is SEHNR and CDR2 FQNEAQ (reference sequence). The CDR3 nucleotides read TGTGCCAGCAGCATCCGGCGCGACAATGAGCAGTTCTTC. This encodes CASSIRRDNEQFF.

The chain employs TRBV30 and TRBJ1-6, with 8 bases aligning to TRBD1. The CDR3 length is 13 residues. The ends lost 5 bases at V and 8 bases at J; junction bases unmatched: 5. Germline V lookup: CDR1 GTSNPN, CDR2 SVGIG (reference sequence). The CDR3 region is CAWRQGAYSPLHF. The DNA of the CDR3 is TGTGCCTGGCGGCAGGGGGCCTATTCACCCCTCCACTTT.

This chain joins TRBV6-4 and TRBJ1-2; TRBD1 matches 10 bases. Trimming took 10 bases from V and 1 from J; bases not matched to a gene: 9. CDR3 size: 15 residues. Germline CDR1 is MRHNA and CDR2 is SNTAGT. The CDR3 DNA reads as TGTGCCACTGAGACAGGGGGCCAAGTTAACTATGGCTACACCTTC. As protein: CATETGGQVNYGYTF.

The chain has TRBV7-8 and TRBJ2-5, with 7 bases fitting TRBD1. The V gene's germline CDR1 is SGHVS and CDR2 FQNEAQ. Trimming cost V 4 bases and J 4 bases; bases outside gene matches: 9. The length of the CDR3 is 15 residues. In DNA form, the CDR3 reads TGTGCCAGCAGCTCCCGACGGACAGGTCGAGAGACCCAGTACTTC. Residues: CASSSRRTGRETQYF.

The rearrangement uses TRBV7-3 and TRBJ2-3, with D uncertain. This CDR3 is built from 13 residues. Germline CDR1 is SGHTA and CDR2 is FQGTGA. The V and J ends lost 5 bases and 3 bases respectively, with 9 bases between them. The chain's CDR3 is CASSPTSTDTQYF. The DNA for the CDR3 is TGTGCCAGCAGCCCGACGAGTACAGATACGCAGTATTTT.

The CDR3 loop reads CASSQGPLWKIVSNQPQHF. The CDR3 DNA is TGTGCCAGCAGCCAAGGTCCACTATGGAAGATTGTAAGCAATCAGCCCCAGCATTTT. The rearrangement links TRBV3-1 (or the pseudogene TRBV3-2) to TRBJ1-5; D call uncertain. Germline V lookup: CDR1 LGHDT, CDR2 YNNKEL (reference sequence). The CDR3 sequence is 19 residues long. The V gene lost 1 base and the J gene lost 1 base, with 20 bases spanning the gap.

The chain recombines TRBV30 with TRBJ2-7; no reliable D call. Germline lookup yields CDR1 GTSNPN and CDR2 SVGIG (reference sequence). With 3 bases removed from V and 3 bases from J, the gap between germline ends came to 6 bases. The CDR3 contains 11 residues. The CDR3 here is CAWSSNYEQYF. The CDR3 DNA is TGTGCCTGGAGCTCTAACTACGAGCAGTACTTC.

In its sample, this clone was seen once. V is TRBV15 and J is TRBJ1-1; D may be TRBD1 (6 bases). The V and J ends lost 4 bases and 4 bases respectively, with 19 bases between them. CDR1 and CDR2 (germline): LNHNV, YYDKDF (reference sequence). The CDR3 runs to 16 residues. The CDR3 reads CATSKEGRGAVTEAFF. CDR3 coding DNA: TGTGCCACCAGCAAGGAGGGGCGGGGGGCAGTCACTGAAGCTTTCTTT.

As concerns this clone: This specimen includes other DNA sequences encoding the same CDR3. The CDR3 DNA reads TGTGCCAGCAGCATGAGGGGGGGGCAGCCCCAGCATTTT. Amino acids: CASSMRGGQPQHF. The chain couples TRBV7-9 to TRBJ1-5; the D gene is possibly TRBD1 (6 bases). CDR1 is SEHNR and CDR2 is FQNEAQ in the germline V gene (reference sequence). V lost 5 bases and J lost 7, with 12 bases in between. There are 13 residues in the CDR3.

CDR3 region: CASSVGQATGELFF. CDR3 nucleotide sequence: TGTGCCAGCAGCGTGGGACAGGCCACCGGGGAGCTGTTTTTT. The chain joins TRBV2 to TRBJ2-2; the match to TRBD1 covers 8 bases. This CDR3 comprises 14 residues. Germline CDR1 is SNHLY and CDR2 is FYNNEI. Germline trimming cut 6 bases from V and 4 bases from J; bases unmatched to any gene: 4. The variable domain in full, with the rest retrieved from reference TRBV2 and TRBJ2-2, is EPEVTQTPSHQVTQMGQEVILRCVPISNHLYFYWYRQILGQKVEFLVSFYNNEISEKSEIFDDQFSVERPDGSNFTLKIRSTKLEDSAMYFCASSVGQATGELFFGEGSRLTVL.

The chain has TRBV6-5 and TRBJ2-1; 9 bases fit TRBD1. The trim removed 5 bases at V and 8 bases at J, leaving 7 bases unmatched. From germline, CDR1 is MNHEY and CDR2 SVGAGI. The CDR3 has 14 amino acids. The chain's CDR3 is CASSTRDRVDEQFF. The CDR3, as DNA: TGTGCCAGCAGTACCCGGGACAGGGTTGATGAGCAGTTCTTC.

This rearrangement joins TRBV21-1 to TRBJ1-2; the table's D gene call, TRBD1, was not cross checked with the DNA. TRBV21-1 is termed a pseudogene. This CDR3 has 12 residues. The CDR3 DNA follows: TGTGCCAGCCGACAGGGTGAGTATGGCTACACCTTC. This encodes CASRQGEYGYTF.

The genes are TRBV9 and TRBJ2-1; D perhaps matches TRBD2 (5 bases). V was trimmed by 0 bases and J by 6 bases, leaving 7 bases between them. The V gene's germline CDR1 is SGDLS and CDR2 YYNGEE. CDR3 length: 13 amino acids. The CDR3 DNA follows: TGTGCCAGCAGCGTAGAACGGGGCAATGAGCAGTTCTTC. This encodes CASSVERGNEQFF.

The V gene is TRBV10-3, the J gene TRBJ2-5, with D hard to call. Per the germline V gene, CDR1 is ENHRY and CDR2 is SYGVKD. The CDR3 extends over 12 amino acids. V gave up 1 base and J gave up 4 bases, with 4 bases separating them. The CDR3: CAISELGETQYF. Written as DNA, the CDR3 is TGTGCCATCAGTGAGTTGGGAGAGACCCAGTACTTC.

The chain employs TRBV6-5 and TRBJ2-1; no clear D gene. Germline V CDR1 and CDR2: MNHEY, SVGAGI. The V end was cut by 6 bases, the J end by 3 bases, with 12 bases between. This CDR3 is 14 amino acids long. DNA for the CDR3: TGTGCCAGCAGCCCCGCCGCCCTCTACAATGAGCAGTTCTTC. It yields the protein CASSPAALYNEQFF.

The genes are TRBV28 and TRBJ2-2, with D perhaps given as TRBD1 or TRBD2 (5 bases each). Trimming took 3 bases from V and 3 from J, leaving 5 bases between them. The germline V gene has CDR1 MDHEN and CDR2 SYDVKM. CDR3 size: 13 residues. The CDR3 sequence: CASSLGHTGELFF. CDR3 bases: TGTGCCAGCAGTTTGGGACACACCGGGGAGCTGTTTTTT.

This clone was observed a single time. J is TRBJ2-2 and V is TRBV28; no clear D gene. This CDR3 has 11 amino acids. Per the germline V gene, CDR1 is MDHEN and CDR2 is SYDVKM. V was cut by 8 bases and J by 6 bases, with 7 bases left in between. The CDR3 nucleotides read TGTGCCAGCGCTCAACCCGGGGAGCTGTTTTTT. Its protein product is CASAQPGELFF. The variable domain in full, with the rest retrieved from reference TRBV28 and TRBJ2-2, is DVKVTQSSRYLVKRTGEKVFLECVQDMDHENMFWYRQDPGLGLRLIYFSYDVKMKEKGDIPEGYSVSREKKERFSLILESASTNQTSMYLCASAQPGELFFGEGSRLTVL.

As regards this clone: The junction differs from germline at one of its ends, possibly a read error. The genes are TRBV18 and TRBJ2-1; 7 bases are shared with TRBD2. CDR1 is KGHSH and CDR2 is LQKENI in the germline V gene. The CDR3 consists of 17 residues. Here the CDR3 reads CAGSTLLAAMAHNEQFF. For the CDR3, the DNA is TGTGCCGGCTCAACCCTTCTAGCGGCCATGGCCCACAATGAGCAGTTCTTC.

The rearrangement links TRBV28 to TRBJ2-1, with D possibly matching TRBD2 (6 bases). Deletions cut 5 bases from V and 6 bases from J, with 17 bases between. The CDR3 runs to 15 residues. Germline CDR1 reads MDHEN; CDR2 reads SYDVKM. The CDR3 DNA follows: TGTGCCAGCAGTCCCCCCGGGAGAGGAGTCAATGAGCAGTTCTTC. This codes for CASSPPGRGVNEQFF. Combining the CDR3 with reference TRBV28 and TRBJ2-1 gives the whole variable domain DVKVTQSSRYLVKRTGEKVFLECVQDMDHENMFWYRQDPGLGLRLIYFSYDVKMKEKGDIPEGYSVSREKKERFSLILESASTNQTSMYLCASSPPGRGVNEQFFGPGTRLTVL.

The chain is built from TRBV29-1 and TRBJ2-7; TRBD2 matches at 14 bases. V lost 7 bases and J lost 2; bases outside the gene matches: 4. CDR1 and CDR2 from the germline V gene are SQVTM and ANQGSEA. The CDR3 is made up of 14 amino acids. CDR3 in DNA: TGCAGCGCTGGACTAGCGGGAGGCCCCTACGAGCAGTACTTC. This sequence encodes CSAGLAGGPYEQYF.

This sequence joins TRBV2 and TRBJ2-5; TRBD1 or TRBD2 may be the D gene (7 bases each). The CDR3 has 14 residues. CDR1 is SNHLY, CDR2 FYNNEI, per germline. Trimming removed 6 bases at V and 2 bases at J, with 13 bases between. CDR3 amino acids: CASRYRGGQETQYF. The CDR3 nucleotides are TGTGCCAGCAGATACAGGGGAGGGCAAGAGACCCAGTACTTC.

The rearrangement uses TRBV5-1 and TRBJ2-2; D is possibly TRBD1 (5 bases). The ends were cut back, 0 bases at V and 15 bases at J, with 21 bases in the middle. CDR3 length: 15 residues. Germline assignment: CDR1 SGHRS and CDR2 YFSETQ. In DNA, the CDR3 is TGCGCCAGCAGCTTGGAGGGGAACCGGGCCCGGCGAGTGTTTTTT. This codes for CASSLEGNRARRVFF.

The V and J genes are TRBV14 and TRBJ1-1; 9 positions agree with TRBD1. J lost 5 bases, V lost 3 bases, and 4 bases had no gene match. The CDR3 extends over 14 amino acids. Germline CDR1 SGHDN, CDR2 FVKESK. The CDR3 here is CASSHEGQGTEAFF. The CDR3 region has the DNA TGTGCCAGCAGCCATGAGGGACAGGGAACTGAAGCTTTCTTT.

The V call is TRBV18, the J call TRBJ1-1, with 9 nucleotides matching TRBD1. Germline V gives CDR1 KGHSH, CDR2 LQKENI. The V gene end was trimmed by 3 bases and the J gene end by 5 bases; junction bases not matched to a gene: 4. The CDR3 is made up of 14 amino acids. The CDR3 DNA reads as TGTGCCAGCTCACCCGGACAGGGGAGGACTGAAGCTTTCTTT. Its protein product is CASSPGQGRTEAFF.